These 5 T cell receptor beta chains originate from one sample sequenced in a study of T cell responses to AZD1222 COVID-19 vaccine. Sequencing used immunoSEQ multiplex PCR; TCRdb keeps in-frame clones, though not all of them. The sample holds about 100,000 clones, 88% seen once. Sequenced here: peripheral blood, sampled on day 0 of AZD1222 vaccination. Receptors originate from an adult in good health.

Notes on this clone: Mismatch with germline at one junction end may stem from a read error. The chain employs TRBV6-1 and TRBJ2-1; the match to TRBD1 covers 12 bases. This CDR3 comprises 15 residues. The germline V gene encodes CDR1 MNHNS and CDR2 SASEGT. CDR3 DNA: TGTGCCAGCAGTGAGGGACAGGGGGCGGCCAATGAGGAGTTCTTC. It codes for CASSEGQGAANEEFF.

The chain joins TRBV5-1 to TRBJ2-7, with 10 bases fitting TRBD2. There are 15 residues in the CDR3. Germline CDR1 is SGHRS and CDR2 is YFSETQ. Trimming cost V 4 bases and J 4 bases; bases outside gene matches: 8. The DNA for the CDR3 is TGCGCCAGCAGCCCCGTACTAGCGGGGTCTTACGAGCAGTACTTC. Translating it yields CASSPVLAGSYEQYF. Variable domain in full (rest from reference TRBV5-1 and TRBJ2-7): KAGVTQTPRYLIKTRGQQVTLSCSPISGHRSVSWYQQTPGQGLQFLFEYFSETQRNKGNFPGRFSGRQFSNSRSEMNVSTLELGDSALYLCASSPVLAGSYEQYFGPGTRLTVT.

The chain carries TRBV29-1 and TRBJ2-1; 9 positions match TRBD2. The CDR3 has 17 residues. CDR1 and CDR2 from the germline V gene are SQVTM and ANQGSEA. V was clipped by 4 bases and J by 1 base; unmatched bases: 11. CDR3 region: CSVVSRGREGSYNEQFF. CDR3 DNA sequence: TGCAGCGTTGTATCGCGTGGGCGGGAGGGTTCCTACAATGAGCAGTTCTTC.

V and J are TRBV7-8 and TRBJ2-5; D not certain. V was clipped by 3 bases and J by 2 bases, with 1 base between them. This CDR3 region has 11 residues. In germline, CDR1 is SGHVS, CDR2 FQNEAQ. The CDR3 bases are TGTGCCAGCAGCTTGCAAGAGACCCAGTACTTC. Its protein product is CASSLQETQYF. Drawing the rest from reference TRBV7-8 and TRBJ2-5, the complete variable domain is GAGVSQSPRYKVAKRGQDVALRCDPISGHVSLFWYQQALGQGPEFLTYFQNEAQLDKSGLPSDRFFAERPEGSVSTLKIQRTQQEDSAVYLCASSLQETQYFGPGTRLLVL.

As regards this clone: The junction does not match germline at one end; this may be a read error. This chain uses TRBV7-9 with TRBJ2-1; 14 nucleotides match TRBD2. Per the germline V gene, CDR1 is SEHNR and CDR2 is FQNEAQ (reference sequence). The CDR3 is 13 amino acids. CDR3 bases: TGTGCCTTACATCGGGGGACTAGCGGGAGACTAATCTTC. It is translated as CALHRGTSGRLIF.